This T cell receptor (beta chain) was captured in a study of blood T cell repertoires in COVID-19. Study context: Material from acute and convalescent COVID-19 was sourced from the United States, Italy and Spain. Sources were T cells, B-cell-depleted T cells, or PBMCs; the material itself was cDNA or gDNA.

The CDR3 totals 13 residues. The V end was cut by 2 bases, the J end by 6 bases, with 9 bases between. The germline V gene has CDR1 LGHNA and CDR2 YNFKEQ. Original processing notes: Reference gene primers were amplified, and this amplification served to estimate nucleated cell counts. Assay used: immunoSEQ multiplex PCR; TCRdb lists only in-frame clones, some missing. From that table come the V and J calls and clone size; the DNA was used to work out D and trimming. Among roughly 220,000 clones listed, 75% to 85% were seen once. The Seattle patients joined while their infection was active and were tracked longitudinally afterward.

The sequence was collected from a woman older than 75 with COVID-19, enrolled during active disease. What was sequenced was peripheral blood. The chain carries TRBV4-2 and TRBJ2-3; D is unresolved. CDR3 sequence (DNA): TGTGCCAGCAGCCAACCCCTCAGTGATACGCAGTATTTT. Translating gives CASSQPLSDTQYF.